This note documents a single T cell receptor beta chain sequence. The antigen is undetermined. This CDR3 spans 17 amino acids. V dropped 7 bases and J dropped 0 bases, with 21 bases sitting between them. This sample is drawn from a study of tumour-infiltrating T cells in Burkitt lymphoma. The overall study: Productive clonality predicted overall and progression-free survival.

Profiling relied on immunoSEQ multiplex PCR, and the TCRdb table lists in-frame clones only, not all of them. The top ten clones hold around 3% of a sample with 43,000 or so clones, approximately 31% of them seen once. Findings of the study overall: Several public clonotypes recurred in numerous Burkitt lymphoma patients.

Sequenced: tumor tissue. This clonotype was sampled from a human donor with Burkitt lymphoma. The chain recombines TRBV23-1 with TRBJ2-5, with a tentative D call TRBD2 (5 bases). TRBV23-1 is given ORF status, its function remaining uncertain. The chain's CDR3 is CASTPTCGREYQETQYF. In nucleotides, the CDR3 is TGCGCCAGCACCCCAACTTGCGGACGGGAATACCAAGAGACCCAGTACTTC.